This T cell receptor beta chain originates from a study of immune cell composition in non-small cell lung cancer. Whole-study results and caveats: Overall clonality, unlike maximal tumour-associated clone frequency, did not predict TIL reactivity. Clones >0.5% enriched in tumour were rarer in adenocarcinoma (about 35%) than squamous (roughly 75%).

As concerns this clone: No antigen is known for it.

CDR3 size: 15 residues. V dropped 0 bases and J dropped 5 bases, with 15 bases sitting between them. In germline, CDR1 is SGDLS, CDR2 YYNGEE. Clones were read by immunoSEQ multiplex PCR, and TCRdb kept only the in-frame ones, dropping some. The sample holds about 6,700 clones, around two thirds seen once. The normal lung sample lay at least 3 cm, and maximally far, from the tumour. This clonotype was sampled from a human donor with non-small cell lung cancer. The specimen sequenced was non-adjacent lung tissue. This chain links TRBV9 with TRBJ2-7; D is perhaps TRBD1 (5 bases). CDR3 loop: CASSVGDGRVDEQYF. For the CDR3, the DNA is TGTGCCAGCAGCGTAGGCGATGGCAGGGTGGACGAGCAGTACTTC.